Shown below are 9 T cell receptor beta chains from a single sample sequenced in a study of blood T cells in healthy people across ages. Through a sample-barcoded 5' primer and a J-beta primer mix, a second PCR was run for 7 to 11 cycles. A single record per CDR3 protein comes from TCRdb applying MiXCR to the 5' RACE reads. The sample records more than 900,000 distinct CDR3 sequences, about 23% being singletons. This same sample was also taken into another study, of T cells of mothers and their children.

Sequenced: blood. Receptors were obtained from a girl aged 2 to 9 in good health.

The V gene is TRBV7-6, the J gene TRBJ2-5, with TRBD1 matching over 7 bases. Germline V gives CDR1 SGHVS, CDR2 FNYEAQ. The ends lost 5 bases at V and 0 bases at J; junction bases unmatched: 9. This CDR3 is built from 16 residues. CDR3 in amino acids: CASSIRDRSYQETQYF. Here the CDR3 DNA reads TGTGCCAGCAGCATCCGGGACAGATCGTACCAAGAGACCCAGTACTTC.

This clonotype was seen a handful of times. The chain has TRBV4-1 and TRBJ2-5; D might be TRBD2 (5 bases). Germline-derived CDR1 and CDR2 are MGHRA and YSYEKL. The CDR3 is 13 amino acids. Trimming removed 2 bases at V and 5 bases at J, with 9 bases between. DNA of the CDR3: TGCGCCAGCAGCCAACTAGCCACGGAGACCCAGTACTTC. It yields the protein CASSQLATETQYF.

This chain links TRBV7-3 with TRBJ1-6; TRBD1 is a possible D gene (5 bases). V lost 1 base and J lost 8, with 12 bases in between. The CDR3 consists of 15 residues. Per germline, CDR1 SGHTA and CDR2 FQGTGA. In DNA, the CDR3 is TGTGCCAGCAGCTTAATGGCCGGGGGGGATTCACCCCTCCACTTT. This translates into CASSLMAGGDSPLHF.

V and J are TRBV29-1 and TRBJ2-7, with a weak D call TRBD1 (6 bases). This CDR3 spans 12 amino acids. V was shortened by 4 bases and J by 5 bases, with 12 bases between the two germline ends. Per germline, CDR1 SQVTM and CDR2 ANQGSEA. In DNA form, the CDR3 reads TGCAGCGTTGGCCAGGGGAGCGACGAGCAGTACTTC. Translating it yields CSVGQGSDEQYF.

This chain joins TRBV7-2 and TRBJ2-2; 8 bases agree with TRBD2. The CDR3 covers 14 residues. CDR1 and CDR2 (germline): SGHTA, FQGNSA. The junction had 6 bases not matched to a gene; V was cut back by 6 bases and J by 6 bases. CDR3 DNA sequence: TGTGCCAGCAGGATAGCGGGATCGCCCGGGGAGCTGTTTTTT. Translated, it gives CASRIAGSPGELFF.

The sample holds a few counts of this clonotype. V is TRBV4-1 and J is TRBJ2-5; D is unclear. The CDR3 totals 15 residues. V dropped 2 bases and J dropped 5 bases, with 15 bases sitting between them. CDR1 and CDR2 from the germline V gene are MGHRA and YSYEKL. DNA of the CDR3: TGCGCCAGCAGCCAACTCTGGCGCAGTTGGGAGACCCAGTACTTC. Protein: CASSQLWRSWETQYF.

This clonotype was seen a few times. The genes are TRBV12-5 and TRBJ2-1, with D hard to call. The J call is uncertain, as TRBJ2-5 better fits the DNA end. This CDR3 has 11 amino acids. CDR1 LGHNT and CDR2 FRNRAP come from the germline V gene. The CDR3, as DNA: TGTGCTAGTGGTATAACAGAGACCCAGTACTTC. As protein: CASGITETQYF.

The V gene is TRBV29-1, the J gene TRBJ2-5; D is uncertain. V was shortened by 3 bases and J by 2 bases, with 7 bases between the two germline ends. This CDR3 comprises 12 residues. Germline V gene sequence: CDR1 SQVTM, CDR2 ANQGSEA. This CDR3 reads CSVESQQETQYF. CDR3 bases: TGCAGCGTTGAGAGTCAGCAAGAGACCCAGTACTTC. Filled out from reference TRBV29-1 and TRBJ2-5, the complete variable domain reads SAVISQKPSRDICQRGTSLTIQCQVDSQVTMMFWYRQQPGQSLTLIATANQGSEATYESGFVIDKFPISRPNLTFSTLTVSNMSPEDSSIYLCSVESQQETQYFGPGTRLLVL.

This clonotype showed up many times. CDR3 DNA sequence: TGTGCCAGCAGTTACCTGGCCGGGGAGCTGTTTTTT. It codes for CASSYLAGELFF. The chain combines TRBV6-5 with TRBJ2-2, with no clear D. This CDR3 region has 12 residues. Germline-derived CDR1 and CDR2 are MNHEY and SVGAGI. The germline V and J ends were trimmed by 2 bases and 6 bases, with 4 bases remaining between them.